The sample holds many counts of the clone carrying this T cell receptor (beta chain). The sample originates from a study of identical twins. TCRdb used MiXCR to reprocess the 5' RACE reads, holding one entry per CDR3 protein. The table records about 200,000 distinct CDR3 sequences, roughly 15% of them present only once. V lost 1 base to trimming and J lost 4 bases, with 6 bases between them. Germline V gene lookup returns CDR1 SGHDT and CDR2 YYEEEE. The CDR3 sequence is 12 residues long. The sample also formed part of further work on T cells expressing NK-cell markers.

The TCR originated in a woman under 30 in good health. The J gene is TRBJ2-7, the V gene TRBV5-6; D gene unclear. The sequenced sample was CD8+ T cells sorted from blood. The CDR3: CASSLRFYEQYF. The DNA of the CDR3 is TGTGCCAGCAGCTTGCGGTTTTACGAGCAGTACTTC.